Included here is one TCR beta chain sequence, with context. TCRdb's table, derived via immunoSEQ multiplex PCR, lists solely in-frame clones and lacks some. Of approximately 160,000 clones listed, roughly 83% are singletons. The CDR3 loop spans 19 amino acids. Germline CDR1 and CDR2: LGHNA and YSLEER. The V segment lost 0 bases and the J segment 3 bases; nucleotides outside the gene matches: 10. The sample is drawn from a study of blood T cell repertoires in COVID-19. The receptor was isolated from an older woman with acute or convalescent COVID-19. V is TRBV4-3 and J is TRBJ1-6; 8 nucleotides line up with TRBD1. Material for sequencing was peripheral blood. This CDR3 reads CASSQDSWTGNGYNSPLHF. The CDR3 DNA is TGCGCCAGCAGCCAAGATAGTTGGACAGGGAACGGCTATAATTCACCCCTCCACTTT.